The 32 T cell receptor beta chains presented below share a single source sample, sequenced in a study of spatial heterogeneity in lung cancer. TCRdb passed the 5' RACE reads through MiXCR, listing each CDR3 protein once. The sample contains 60,000 to 65,000 distinct CDR3 sequences, less than 10% of which appear only once. This sample's time point: sample taken at primary tumor resection. Researchers sequenced whole RNA taken from tumor, nontumor lung or frozen PBMC without sorting. The input for sequencing was PBMCs, taken at surgery. The receptors stem from a female donor with early-stage non-small cell lung cancer.

With respect to this clonotype: It may be a read error: a sequence one base away is much more abundant. Here the CDR3 reads CSVVSTGETNEKLFF. The CDR3, as DNA: TGCAGCGTTGTGTCGACGGGGGAGACTAATGAAAAACTGTTTTTT. The chain employs TRBV29-1 and TRBJ1-4, with a weak D call TRBD1 (5 bases). Trimming cost V 4 bases and J 2 bases, with 14 bases left between them. This CDR3 has 15 residues. The V gene's germline CDR1 is SQVTM and CDR2 ANQGSEA.

There are many counts of this clonotype. This chain uses TRBV7-2 with TRBJ2-5, with 8 bases lining up with TRBD2. V gave up 1 base and J gave up 2 bases; unmatched junction bases: 6. The CDR3 runs to 16 residues. Germline CDR1 and CDR2: SGHTA and FQGNSA. Here the CDR3 DNA reads TGTGCCAGCAGCTTAGTCGGCGGGGGGTTGCAAGAGACCCAGTACTTC. Protein: CASSLVGGGLQETQYF.

This clonotype was detected ten times or more. The CDR3 protein is CASSSRSGSGANVLTF. The DNA for the CDR3 is TGTGCCAGCAGCTCCAGATCAGGGTCTGGGGCCAACGTCCTGACTTTC. The chain employs TRBV7-2 and TRBJ2-6, with TRBD1 as a possible D gene (5 bases). Trimming took 4 bases from V and 1 from J, leaving 11 bases between them. CDR1 and CDR2 (germline): SGHTA, FQGNSA. This CDR3 region has 16 residues.

This chain links TRBV4-2 with TRBJ2-5; TRBD2 matches at 10 bases. With V trimmed by 1 base and J by 4 bases, 0 bases remained unmatched. Germline V gene lookup returns CDR1 LGHNA and CDR2 YNFKEQ. The CDR3 is made up of 14 amino acids. This CDR3 reads CASSQGTSGETQYF. Here the CDR3 DNA reads TGTGCCAGCAGCCAAGGGACTAGCGGAGAGACCCAGTACTTC.

This clonotype was recorded at least ten times. The rearrangement uses TRBV6-5 and TRBJ1-3; 7 bases align to TRBD1. This CDR3 is 14 amino acids long. The V segment lost 7 bases and the J segment 0 bases; nucleotides outside the gene matches: 3. From germline, CDR1 is MNHEY and CDR2 SVGAGI. CDR3 in DNA: TGTGCCAGCACCCGGGACAGCTCTGGAAACACCATATATTTT. Translating gives CASTRDSSGNTIYF.

The table lists this clonotype with a few counts. The chain combines TRBV6-6 with TRBJ2-2; tentative D call: TRBD2 (6 bases). V dropped 8 bases and J dropped 3 bases, with 13 bases sitting between them. The germline CDR1 and CDR2 sequences are MNHNY and SVGAGI (reference sequence). This CDR3 contains 14 residues. Here the CDR3 DNA reads TGTGCCAGCCGGCGGGGCGCGGACACCGGGGAGCTGTTTTTT. This sequence encodes CASRRGADTGELFF.

In its sample, this clonotype was seen many times. The V gene is TRBV5-6, the J gene TRBJ2-3, with TRBD2 identical over 10 bases. This CDR3 contains 15 residues. CDR1 SGHDT and CDR2 YYEEEE come from the germline V gene. V shed 2 bases and J 6 bases; nucleotides not matched to a gene: 6. CDR3: CASSLLAGPGDTQYF. CDR3 DNA sequence: TGTGCCAGCAGCTTACTAGCGGGGCCGGGGGATACGCAGTATTTT.

This clonotype was found many times. V usage is TRBV5-1 and J usage is TRBJ2-3, with 11 bases identical to TRBD2. The junction had 8 bases not matched to a gene; V was cut back by 4 bases and J by 7 bases. CDR1 SGHRS and CDR2 YFSETQ come from the germline V gene. The CDR3 is 15 residues long. DNA for the CDR3: TGCGCCAGCAGCGGAGGGACTAGCGGAGATTATACGCAGTATTTT. It encodes CASSGGTSGDYTQYF.

This clonotype was found a few times. The genes are TRBV7-3 and TRBJ2-2, with 13 nucleotides matching TRBD2. The V gene's germline CDR1 is SGHTA and CDR2 FQGTGA. This CDR3 has 16 amino acids. Trimming removed 1 base from V and 9 bases from J; junction bases left unmatched: 5. The CDR3 coding sequence is TGTGCCAGCAGCTTAAGGACTAGCGGGAGTATTAGGGAGCTGTTTTTT. Its translation is CASSLRTSGSIRELFF. Using reference TRBV7-3 and TRBJ2-2 for the parts outside the CDR3, the full variable domain is GAGVSQTPSNKVTEKGKYVELRCDPISGHTALYWYRQSLGQGPEFLIYFQGTGAADDSGLPNDRFFAVRPEGSVSTLKIQRTERGDSAVYLCASSLRTSGSIRELFFGEGSRLTVL.

The V call is TRBV5-1, the J call TRBJ2-1; 8 bases map to TRBD2. This CDR3 has 14 amino acids. The germline V gene has CDR1 SGHRS and CDR2 YFSETQ. V gave up 6 bases and J gave up 6 bases; unmatched junction bases: 8. The CDR3 loop is CASKVAGGTNEQFF. The DNA for the CDR3 is TGCGCCAGCAAAGTTGCGGGGGGCACCAATGAGCAGTTCTTC.

The chain carries TRBV5-1 and TRBJ1-4; D is undetermined. Trimming took off 0 bases at V and 0 bases at J, with 9 bases between the two ends. CDR3 length: 16 residues. Germline CDR1 SGHRS, CDR2 YFSETQ. The CDR3 nucleotides are TGCGCCAGCAGCTTGGACAGCTCTGCAACTAATGAAAAACTGTTTTTT. Its translation: CASSLDSSATNEKLFF.

This clonotype was recorded at least ten times. The chain links TRBV6-4 to TRBJ1-1; D uncertain. The CDR3 runs 14 residues. Germline CDR1 is MRHNA and CDR2 is SNTAGT. V lost 6 bases, J lost 0 bases, and 11 bases lay in between. CDR3 loop: CASRPDGVNTEAFF. The CDR3 DNA follows: TGTGCCAGCAGGCCCGACGGAGTGAACACTGAAGCTTTCTTT.

The J gene is TRBJ1-2, the V gene TRBV3-1; tentatively, D is TRBD1 (5 bases). Germline V gene lookup returns CDR1 LGHDT and CDR2 YNNKEL (reference sequence). This CDR3 is 14 amino acids long. Deletions cut 5 bases from V and 3 bases from J, with 13 bases between. The CDR3 nucleotides read TGTGCCAGCAGCTACCGGGGCTCGGACTATGGCTACACCTTC. This codes for CASSYRGSDYGYTF.

This clonotype occurred many times. This chain joins TRBV30 and TRBJ1-1, with 9 bases that match TRBD1. CDR3 size: 15 residues. Germline V CDR1 and CDR2: GTSNPN, SVGIG (reference sequence). J gave up 1 base and V 4 bases, and 7 bases lay outside the gene matches. CDR3 amino acids: CAWTILGQGNTEAFF. In nucleotides, the CDR3 is TGTGCCTGGACTATATTGGGACAGGGGAACACTGAAGCTTTCTTT.

This clonotype was seen only a few times. This chain links TRBV24-1 with TRBJ2-5; 7 nucleotides align to TRBD2. Looked up from germline, CDR1 is KGHDR and CDR2 is SFDVKD. V lost 7 bases and J lost 5; bases outside the gene matches: 6. CDR3 length equals 13 residues. DNA for the CDR3: TGTGCCACCAGCATGGGAGGGGCGGAGACCCAGTACTTC. Protein product: CATSMGGAETQYF.

The J gene is TRBJ2-5, the V gene TRBV15; possibly TRBD2 for D (5 bases). Per the germline V gene, CDR1 is LNHNV and CDR2 is YYDKDF (reference sequence). There are 15 residues in the CDR3. V was clipped by 3 bases and J by 5 bases, with 16 bases between them. The chain's CDR3 is CATSRSTNTGETQYF. As DNA, the CDR3 is TGTGCCACCAGCAGGTCGACTAATACCGGGGAGACCCAGTACTTC. Full variable domain (outside the CDR3, taken from reference TRBV15 and TRBJ2-5): DAMVIQNPRYQVTQFGKPVTLSCSQTLNHNVMYWYQQKSSQAPKLLFHYYDKDFNNEADTPDNFQSRRPNTSFCFLDIRSPGLGDTAMYLCATSRSTNTGETQYFGPGTRLLVL.

This clonotype occurred a few times. The chain recombines TRBV5-1 with TRBJ2-6; D is ambiguous. This CDR3 region has 15 residues. V lost 4 bases and J lost 1, with 9 bases in between. Germline V gives CDR1 SGHRS, CDR2 YFSETQ. The DNA of the CDR3 is TGCGCCAGCAGCCCGGAGCCGTCTGGGGCCAACGTCCTGACTTTC. It translates to CASSPEPSGANVLTF.

At least ten counts were recorded for this clonotype. The J gene is TRBJ2-5, the V gene TRBV7-9; either TRBD1 or TRBD2 may supply D (6 bases each). This CDR3 has 17 residues. Germline V lookup: CDR1 SEHNR, CDR2 FQNEAQ (reference sequence). Trimming took 3 bases from V and 4 from J, leaving 21 bases between them. DNA of the CDR3: TGTGCCAGCAGCTTTAGGCCCCGAGGAGGGGGAGTAGAGACCCAGTACTTC. Translating gives CASSFRPRGGGVETQYF. Variable domain in full (rest from reference TRBV7-9 and TRBJ2-5): DTGVSQNPRHKITKRGQNVTFRCDPISEHNRLYWYRQTLGQGPEFLTYFQNEAQLEKSRLLSDRFSAERPKGSFSTLEIQRTEQGDSAMYLCASSFRPRGGGVETQYFGPGTRLLVL.

This clonotype has at least ten counts. The J gene is TRBJ1-1, the V gene TRBV9; D gene unclear. Trimming stripped 4 bases from V and 5 bases from J, with 15 bases between. The CDR3 is made up of 14 amino acids. Germline CDR1 reads SGDLS; CDR2 reads YYNGEE. The CDR3 DNA reads as TGTGCCAGCAGCTTTGGGTCTACCGGAACTGAAGCTTTCTTT. This translates into CASSFGSTGTEAFF.

This clonotype has a count of ten or more. The rearrangement uses TRBV7-2 and TRBJ2-2; unclear D gene. Trimming shortened V by 1 base and J by 4 bases, and 7 bases separated the two germline ends. CDR3 length: 14 amino acids. The germline V gene has CDR1 SGHTA and CDR2 FQGNSA. The CDR3 DNA reads TGTGCCAGCAGCTTAGTGTTCCGCACCGGGGAGCTGTTTTTT. Translation: CASSLVFRTGELFF.

This clonotype showed up many times. The chain couples TRBV7-2 to TRBJ2-1, with D unresolved. Looked up from germline, CDR1 is SGHTA and CDR2 is FQGNSA. Trimming stripped 6 bases from V and 10 bases from J, with 13 bases between. CDR3 size: 12 residues. The CDR3 here is CASSQLRGEQFF. For the CDR3, the DNA is TGTGCCAGCAGTCAACTCCGTGGGGAGCAGTTCTTC.

The chain couples TRBV5-5 to TRBJ2-7, with no clear D. V shed 2 bases and J shed 5 bases, with 14 bases lying between them. The germline V gene has CDR1 SGHKS and CDR2 YYEKEE (reference sequence). The CDR3 runs 14 residues. CDR3 nucleotide sequence: TGTGCCAGCAGCTTTGCAGCCACGGGCCACGAGCAGTACTTC. This codes for CASSFAATGHEQYF.

This clonotype was detected only a few times. V usage is TRBV28 and J usage is TRBJ2-7, with TRBD2 matching over 7 bases. Germline V lookup: CDR1 MDHEN, CDR2 SYDVKM. V lost 4 bases and J lost 3; bases outside the gene matches: 12. There are 16 residues in the CDR3. In DNA form, the CDR3 reads TGTGCCAGCAGTTCCTGGGGCCAGCGGGGAAACTACGAGCAGTACTTC. It encodes CASSSWGQRGNYEQYF.

The J gene is TRBJ1-4, the V gene TRBV6-5; no clear D. Trimming pared 4 bases from V and 6 bases from J, leaving 12 bases between. The germline V gene encodes CDR1 MNHEY and CDR2 SVGAGI. CDR3 length: 14 amino acids. The CDR3 DNA follows: TGTGCCAGCAGTTTGCTACGACGGTATGAAAAACTGTTTTTT. This translates into CASSLLRRYEKLFF.

J is TRBJ2-7 and V is TRBV5-4, with TRBD1 identical over 7 bases. Germline CDR1 reads SGHNT; CDR2 reads YYREEE (reference sequence). Losses at the gene ends were 2 bases for V and 2 bases for J; bases not matched to a gene: 7. The CDR3 has 15 residues. In DNA form, the CDR3 reads TGTGCCAGCAGCTTAGAAGGGGGCAGGCCCTACGAGCAGTACTTC. This gives the protein CASSLEGGRPYEQYF.

This clonotype was seen more than once but under ten times. The V gene is TRBV9, the J gene TRBJ2-3; TRBD1 aligns across 9 bases. This CDR3 is built from 16 residues. After removal of 0 bases from V and 3 bases from J, the junction contained 5 bases not matched to a gene. Germline V lookup: CDR1 SGDLS, CDR2 YYNGEE. The DNA for the CDR3 is TGTGCCAGCAGCGTAGAAGGGACAGGGTGGACAGATACGCAGTATTTT. Amino acids: CASSVEGTGWTDTQYF.

This clonotype was seen ten or more times. The V call is TRBV7-2, the J call TRBJ1-1; the D is unclear. Deletions cut 5 bases from V and 3 bases from J, with 10 bases between. From germline, CDR1 is SGHTA and CDR2 FQGNSA. The length of the CDR3 is 13 residues. The CDR3 spells CASSPLSYTEAFF. The CDR3 DNA is TGTGCCAGCAGCCCCCTCAGCTACACTGAAGCTTTCTTT.

This clonotype was counted ten times or more. The gene calls are TRBV6-1 and TRBJ1-5, with TRBD1 as a possible D gene (5 bases). The V and J ends lost 5 bases and 1 base respectively, with 9 bases between them. The germline V gene encodes CDR1 MNHNS and CDR2 SASEGT. CDR3 size: 14 residues. CDR3 sequence (DNA): TGTGCCAGCAGTAACAGGCTAAGCAATCAGCCCCAGCATTTT. This encodes CASSNRLSNQPQHF.

By sample share, this clonotype is medium-sized (0.01 to 0.1%). The rearrangement joins TRBV14 to TRBJ2-7, with D hard to call. Germline lookup yields CDR1 SGHDN and CDR2 FVKESK. CDR3 length equals 11 residues. V gave up 4 bases and J gave up 7 bases, with 8 bases separating them. CDR3 loop: CASSLLGEQYF. The CDR3 coding sequence is TGTGCCAGCAGCCTGCTTGGTGAGCAGTACTTC.

This clonotype has only a few counts. The chain employs TRBV6-1 and TRBJ1-2; 8 bases are a match to TRBD1. The J segment lost 0 bases and the V segment lost 7 bases, leaving 16 bases of the junction unmatched. CDR3 length: 18 amino acids. Germline V gives CDR1 MNHNS, CDR2 SASEGT. This chain's CDR3 is CASNLIRDRWSPNYGYTF. CDR3 nucleotide sequence: TGTGCCAGCAACCTAATCCGGGACAGGTGGTCCCCTAACTATGGCTACACCTTC.

Only a few counts were recorded for this clonotype. This rearrangement joins TRBV6-6 to TRBJ2-7; 11 bases line up with TRBD1. CDR3 length: 15 amino acids. CDR1 MNHNY and CDR2 SVGAGI come from the germline V gene (reference sequence). The J segment lost 4 bases and the V segment lost 6 bases, leaving 8 bases of the junction unmatched. The CDR3 nucleotides are TGTGCCAGCAGCCTCTGGACAGGGGGCGGGTACGAGCAGTACTTC. It specifies CASSLWTGGGYEQYF.

This clonotype has at least ten counts. The rearrangement uses TRBV21-1 and TRBJ2-3; TRBD1, as called in the table, went unchecked against the DNA. TRBV21-1 is shown as a pseudogene. The CDR3 loop spans 15 amino acids. This CDR3 reads CASSPGTNCTDTQYF. The CDR3 nucleotides are TGTGCCAGCAGCCCCGGGACAAATTGCACAGATACGCAGTATTTT.